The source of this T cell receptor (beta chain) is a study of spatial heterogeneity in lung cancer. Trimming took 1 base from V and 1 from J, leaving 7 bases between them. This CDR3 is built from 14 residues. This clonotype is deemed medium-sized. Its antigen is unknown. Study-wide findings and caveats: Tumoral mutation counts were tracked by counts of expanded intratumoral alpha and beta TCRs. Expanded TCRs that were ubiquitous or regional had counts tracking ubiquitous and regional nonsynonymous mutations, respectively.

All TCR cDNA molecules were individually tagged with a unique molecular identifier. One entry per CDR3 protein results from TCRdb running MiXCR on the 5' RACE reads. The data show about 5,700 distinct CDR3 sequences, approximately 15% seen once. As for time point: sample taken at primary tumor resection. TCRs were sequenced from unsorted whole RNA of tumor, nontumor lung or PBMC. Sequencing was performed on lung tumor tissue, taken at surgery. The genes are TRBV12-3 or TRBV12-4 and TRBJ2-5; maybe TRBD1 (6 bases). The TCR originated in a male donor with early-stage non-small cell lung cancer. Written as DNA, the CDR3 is TGTGCCAGCAGTTTAGAGGGGGTCCAAGAGACCCAGTACTTC. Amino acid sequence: CASSLEGVQETQYF.